This T cell receptor (beta chain) comes out of a study of shared clonotypes between healthy human individuals. Study-level points and caveats: Non-shared clonotypes displayed generation probabilities falling below those of clonotypes present in all four donors. Naive subsets tended to show greater estimated richness than memory subsets.

This clone was counted a single time. Its matching antigen is unknown. The table came from immunoSEQ multiplex PCR; TCRdb's copy has only in-frame clones and leaves some out. The sample consists of 230,000 or so clones, 60% to 70% of them appearing once. Trimming removed 4 bases from V and 4 bases from J, with 17 bases in between. The CDR3 has 17 residues. Germline V CDR1 and CDR2: LGHNA, YSLEER. The donors were all Caucasian adults (living in Nashville, Tennessee). CD45RA-negative memory and CD45RA+ naive subsets were split from the CD4+ cells. This receptor was obtained from a young man in good health. The chain has TRBV4-3 and TRBJ2-6, with a tentative D call TRBD1 (5 bases). The source material was memory CD4+ T cells sorted from blood. Subset: CD45RA-negative fraction. The CDR3 region has the DNA TGCGCCAGCAGCCTTCAACAGACAGCCACAGGGGCCAACGTCCTGACTTTC. This translates into CASSLQQTATGANVLTF.